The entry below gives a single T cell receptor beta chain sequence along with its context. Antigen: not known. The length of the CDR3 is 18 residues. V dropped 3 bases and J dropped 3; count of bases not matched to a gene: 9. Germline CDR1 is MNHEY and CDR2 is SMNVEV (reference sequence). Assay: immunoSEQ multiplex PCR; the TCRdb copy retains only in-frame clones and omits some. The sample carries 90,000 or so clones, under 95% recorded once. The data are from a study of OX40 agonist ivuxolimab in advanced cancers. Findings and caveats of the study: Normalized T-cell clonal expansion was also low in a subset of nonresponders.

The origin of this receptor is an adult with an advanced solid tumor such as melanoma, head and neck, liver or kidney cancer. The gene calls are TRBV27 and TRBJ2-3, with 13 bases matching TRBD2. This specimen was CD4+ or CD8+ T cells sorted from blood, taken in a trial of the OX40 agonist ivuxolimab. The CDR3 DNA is TGTGCCAGCAGTTTCAACCCGACTAGCGGGGGGTTTACAGATACGCAGTATTTT. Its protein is CASSFNPTSGGFTDTQYF.